The clone carrying this TCR beta chain was picked up a small number of times. Its target is unknown. V shed 1 base and J shed 8 bases, with 12 bases lying between them. CDR3 length: 14 amino acids. The V gene's germline CDR1 is SSHAT and CDR2 FNYEAQ (reference sequence). TCRdb reprocessed the 5' RACE reads with MiXCR, giving one entry per CDR3 protein. The profile shows about 400,000 distinct CDR3 sequences, 20% to 25% of them singletons. These data come from a study of T-cell memory formation after mild COVID-19. General study results and limits: Second-wave clones that peaked on day 37 lacked confirmed SARS-CoV-2 specificity. Clones shrinking between day 15 and 85 showed a balanced CD4/CD8 split, and those that grew later tilted toward CD4+. In pre-infection memory, a portion of responding clones appeared, which suggested that cross-reactive memory joined.

Specimen: PBMCs or a T cell subset sorted from them (not recorded which). The V gene is TRBV7-7, the J gene TRBJ2-1; D is perhaps TRBD1 (5 bases). The origin of this receptor is an adult woman who had mild COVID-19 (a few samples of this study predate the infection). Cell type and time point are not known. CDR3 residues: CASSLDHTRDEQFF. For the CDR3, the DNA is TGTGCCAGCAGCTTAGACCATACCAGGGATGAGCAGTTCTTC.